These T cell receptor beta chains were read from a single sample in a study of T cell clones after liver transplantation. The assay was immunoSEQ multiplex PCR, and TCRdb's table has in-frame clones only and misses some. The table records 70,000 to 80,000 clones, more than 75% of them present only once. The specimen comprised CD4+ T cells from blood, sampled before liver transplant. These receptors all come from a human donor who received a liver transplant. Each CDR3 is given with its conserved first and last residue. The order of the fields is clone size, V gene, D gene, J gene, CDR3 protein, CDR3 DNA. The D gene is left open where the match is weak. Clone size, where shown, is once, few, many, or a class for clones that have expanded.

abundance: -; v_gene: TRBV2; d_gene: -; j_gene: TRBJ2-7; CDR3aa: CASRVDGSYEQYF; CDR3nt: TGTGCCAGCAGAGTCGACGGATCCTACGAGCAGTACTTC
abundance: -; v_gene: TRBV6-5; d_gene: TRBD2; j_gene: TRBJ2-1; CDR3aa: CASSRTSGTPNEQFF; CDR3nt: TGTGCCAGCAGTCGAACTAGCGGGACCCCCAATGAGCAGTTCTTC
abundance: -; v_gene: TRBV27; d_gene: -; j_gene: TRBJ2-7; CDR3aa: CASKDVTSYEQYF; CDR3nt: TGTGCCAGCAAGGACGTTACATCCTACGAGCAGTACTTC
abundance: once; v_gene: TRBV9; d_gene: -; j_gene: TRBJ2-7; CDR3aa: CASSVGSGNEQYF; CDR3nt: TGTGCCAGCAGCGTAGGATCGGGAAACGAGCAGTACTTC
abundance: -; v_gene: TRBV4-3; d_gene: TRBD2; j_gene: TRBJ2-3; CDR3aa: CASSQDWRGSTDTQYF; CDR3nt: TGCGCCAGCAGCCAAGACTGGCGGGGGAGCACAGATACGCAGTATTTT
abundance: -; v_gene: TRBV29-1; d_gene: -; j_gene: TRBJ1-1; CDR3aa: CSAQRGSNTEAFF; CDR3nt: TGCAGCGCGCAACGAGGATCGAACACTGAAGCTTTCTTT
abundance: -; v_gene: TRBV5-1; d_gene: -; j_gene: TRBJ2-7; CDR3aa: CASSRVGSPYEQYF; CDR3nt: TGCGCCAGCAGCCGGGTGGGGAGCCCCTACGAGCAGTACTTC
abundance: -; v_gene: TRBV5-6; d_gene: -; j_gene: TRBJ1-3; CDR3aa: CASSFFGAPSSGNTIYF; CDR3nt: TGTGCCAGCAGCTTTTTCGGGGCCCCTAGCTCTGGAAACACCATATATTTT
abundance: -; v_gene: TRBV19; d_gene: TRBD1; j_gene: TRBJ2-7; CDR3aa: CASSVTGASSYEQYF; CDR3nt: TGTGCCAGTAGTGTGACAGGGGCGAGCTCCTACGAGCAGTACTTC
abundance: -; v_gene: TRBV6-1; d_gene: -; j_gene: TRBJ2-5; CDR3aa: CASSEQADPIQETQYF; CDR3nt: TGTGCCAGCAGTGAACAGGCAGACCCGATCCAAGAGACCCAGTACTTC
abundance: -; v_gene: TRBV2; d_gene: -; j_gene: TRBJ2-1; CDR3aa: CASRPLPEEQFF; CDR3nt: TGTGCCAGCAGGCCCTTACCTGAAGAGCAGTTCTTC
abundance: -; v_gene: TRBV6-5; d_gene: TRBD2; j_gene: TRBJ2-1; CDR3aa: CASSYVGGSSYNEQFF; CDR3nt: TGTGCCAGCAGTTACGTGGGAGGGAGCTCCTACAATGAGCAGTTCTTC
abundance: -; v_gene: TRBV7-9; d_gene: -; j_gene: TRBJ2-3; CDR3aa: CASSFSGADTQYF; CDR3nt: TGTGCCAGCAGCTTTTCTGGGGCAGATACGCAGTATTTT
abundance: -; v_gene: TRBV6-1; d_gene: TRBD1; j_gene: TRBJ2-5; CDR3aa: CASMAGRGKETQYF; CDR3nt: TGTGCCAGCATGGCGGGCAGGGGGAAAGAGACCCAGTACTTC
abundance: once; v_gene: TRBV19; d_gene: -; j_gene: TRBJ1-5; CDR3aa: CASSRTDQPQHF; CDR3nt: TGTGCCAGTAGCCGGACAGATCAGCCCCAGCATTTT
abundance: -; v_gene: TRBV4-1; d_gene: -; j_gene: TRBJ1-2; CDR3aa: CASSQESGRSYGYTF; CDR3nt: TGCGCCAGCAGCCAAGAGTCAGGCCGCTCCTATGGCTACACCTTC
abundance: -; v_gene: TRBV7-6; d_gene: -; j_gene: TRBJ1-3; CDR3aa: CASSLTSAGSGNTIYF; CDR3nt: TGTGCCAGCAGCTTAACGTCGGCAGGCTCTGGAAACACCATATATTTT
abundance: once; v_gene: TRBV7-9; d_gene: -; j_gene: TRBJ2-7; CDR3aa: CASSLNSYEQYF; CDR3nt: TGTGCCAGCAGCTTAAACTCCTACGAGCAGTACTTC
abundance: -; v_gene: TRBV28; d_gene: -; j_gene: TRBJ1-2; CDR3aa: CASSLSRGGYTF; CDR3nt: TGTGCCAGCTCCTTAAGTAGAGGTGGCTACACCTTC
abundance: -; v_gene: TRBV19; d_gene: -; j_gene: TRBJ1-2; CDR3aa: CASSIDLHWGGNGYTF; CDR3nt: TGTGCCAGTAGTATAGATCTACACTGGGGGGGCAATGGCTACACCTTC
abundance: -; v_gene: TRBV4-2; d_gene: -; j_gene: TRBJ2-1; CDR3aa: CASSQDERERDNEQFF; CDR3nt: TGTGCCAGCAGCCAAGATGAACGGGAGCGAGACAATGAGCAGTTCTTC
abundance: -; v_gene: TRBV6-5; d_gene: -; j_gene: TRBJ2-3; CDR3aa: CASRAPRAGGDTQYF; CDR3nt: TGTGCCAGCAGGGCCCCTCGGGCCGGGGGAGATACGCAGTATTTT
abundance: -; v_gene: TRBV25-1; d_gene: -; j_gene: TRBJ1-2; CDR3aa: CASSDLRVGGYTF; CDR3nt: TGTGCCAGCAGTGATCTCAGGGTAGGCGGCTACACCTTC
abundance: -; v_gene: TRBV11-3; d_gene: TRBD2; j_gene: TRBJ2-1; CDR3aa: CASSLSSGAHNEQFF; CDR3nt: TGTGCCAGCAGCTTATCTAGCGGGGCCCACAATGAGCAGTTCTTC
abundance: -; v_gene: TRBV11-3; d_gene: -; j_gene: TRBJ2-2; CDR3aa: CASNPGSRELFF; CDR3nt: TGTGCCAGCAACCCGGGGAGTCGGGAGCTGTTTTTT
abundance: -; v_gene: TRBV28; d_gene: TRBD1; j_gene: TRBJ1-4; CDR3aa: CASSQGRGGGREKLFF; CDR3nt: TGTGCCAGCAGTCAGGGGAGAGGGGGCGGTCGGGAAAAACTGTTTTTT
abundance: once; v_gene: TRBV2; d_gene: -; j_gene: TRBJ1-1; CDR3aa: CASSEWGKNTEAFF; CDR3nt: TGTGCCAGCAGTGAGTGGGGGAAGAACACTGAAGCTTTCTTT
abundance: -; v_gene: TRBV5-4; d_gene: -; j_gene: TRBJ2-3; CDR3aa: CASSPGSSVPDTQYF; CDR3nt: TGTGCCAGCAGCCCGGGGAGTAGCGTACCAGATACGCAGTATTTT
abundance: -; v_gene: TRBV29-1; d_gene: -; j_gene: TRBJ2-1; CDR3aa: CSVTRYNEQFF; CDR3nt: TGCAGCGTAACACGATACAATGAGCAGTTCTTC
abundance: -; v_gene: TRBV7-2; d_gene: TRBD2; j_gene: TRBJ2-5; CDR3aa: CASSLATSGSGTQYF; CDR3nt: TGTGCCAGCAGCTTAGCGACTAGCGGGAGTGGGACCCAGTACTTC
abundance: -; v_gene: TRBV5-6; d_gene: -; j_gene: TRBJ1-2; CDR3aa: CASSSSSVRGYGYTF; CDR3nt: TGTGCCAGCAGCTCGAGCTCCGTTCGGGGCTATGGCTACACCTTC
abundance: -; v_gene: TRBV7-2; d_gene: -; j_gene: TRBJ2-7; CDR3aa: CASSPSLAAYEQYF; CDR3nt: TGTGCCAGCAGCCCCTCCTTAGCGGCCTACGAGCAGTACTTC
abundance: few; v_gene: TRBV7-2; d_gene: TRBD1; j_gene: TRBJ2-1; CDR3aa: CASSLNTGTENEQFF; CDR3nt: TGTGCCAGCAGCCTCAATACCGGGACAGAGAATGAGCAGTTCTTC
abundance: medium-sized; v_gene: TRBV19; d_gene: -; j_gene: TRBJ2-7; CDR3aa: CASSPDSASYEQYF; CDR3nt: TGTGCCAGTAGCCCTGACAGTGCCTCCTACGAGCAGTACTTC
abundance: -; v_gene: TRBV13; d_gene: TRBD2; j_gene: TRBJ2-5; CDR3aa: CASSLFLAEPKETQYF; CDR3nt: TGTGCCAGCAGCTTATTTCTAGCGGAACCCAAAGAGACCCAGTACTTC
abundance: once; v_gene: TRBV19; d_gene: -; j_gene: TRBJ2-7; CDR3aa: CASKGGWPYEQYF; CDR3nt: TGTGCCAGTAAGGGGGGATGGCCCTACGAGCAGTACTTC
abundance: once; v_gene: TRBV27; d_gene: -; j_gene: TRBJ2-3; CDR3aa: CASSLFGLTSTDTQYF; CDR3nt: TGTGCCAGCAGTTTATTTGGCTTAACTAGCACAGATACGCAGTATTTT
abundance: -; v_gene: TRBV5-1; d_gene: TRBD2; j_gene: TRBJ2-3; CDR3aa: CASSLDSGSTDTQYF; CDR3nt: TGCGCCAGCAGCTTGGATAGCGGGAGCACAGATACGCAGTATTTT
abundance: -; v_gene: TRBV28; d_gene: -; j_gene: TRBJ1-1; CDR3aa: CASSTRVNTEAFF; CDR3nt: TGTGCTAGCAGTACCAGGGTGAACACTGAAGCTTTCTTT
abundance: -; v_gene: TRBV15; d_gene: -; j_gene: TRBJ1-1; CDR3aa: CATSRLIGGMDEAFF; CDR3nt: TGTGCCACCAGCAGACTAATAGGGGGAATGGATGAAGCTTTCTTT
abundance: -; v_gene: TRBV5-1; d_gene: -; j_gene: TRBJ2-1; CDR3aa: CASSPTGTRINEQFF; CDR3nt: TGCGCCAGCAGCCCGACAGGGACTCGCATCAATGAGCAGTTCTTC
abundance: -; v_gene: TRBV5-6; d_gene: TRBD2; j_gene: TRBJ2-3; CDR3aa: CASSNLAGDKDTQYF; CDR3nt: TGTGCCAGCAGCAACCTAGCGGGAGATAAAGATACGCAGTATTTT
abundance: -; v_gene: TRBV4-2; d_gene: TRBD1; j_gene: TRBJ2-7; CDR3aa: CASSQGDRRPTSYEQYF; CDR3nt: TGTGCCAGCAGCCAAGGGGACAGGAGACCGACTTCCTACGAGCAGTACTTC
abundance: -; v_gene: TRBV11-3; d_gene: TRBD1; j_gene: TRBJ1-1; CDR3aa: CASSPEPGQGSEAFF; CDR3nt: TGTGCCAGCAGCCCCGAGCCGGGACAGGGGTCTGAAGCTTTCTTT
abundance: -; v_gene: TRBV28; d_gene: -; j_gene: TRBJ1-1; CDR3aa: CASSWRGMTEAFF; CDR3nt: TGTGCCAGCAGCTGGCGGGGGATGACTGAAGCTTTCTTT